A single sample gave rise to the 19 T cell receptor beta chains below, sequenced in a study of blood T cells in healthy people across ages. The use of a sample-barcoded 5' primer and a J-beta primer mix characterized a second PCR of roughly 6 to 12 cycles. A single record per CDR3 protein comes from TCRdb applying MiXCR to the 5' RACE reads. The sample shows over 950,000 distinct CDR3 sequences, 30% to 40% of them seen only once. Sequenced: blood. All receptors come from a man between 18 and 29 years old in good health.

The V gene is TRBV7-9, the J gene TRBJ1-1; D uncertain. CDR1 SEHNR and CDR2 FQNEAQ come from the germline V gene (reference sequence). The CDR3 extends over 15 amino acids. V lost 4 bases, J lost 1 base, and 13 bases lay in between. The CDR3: CASSSGVSSNTEAFF. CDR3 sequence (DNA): TGTGCCAGCAGCTCCGGGGTATCTTCGAACACTGAAGCTTTCTTT.

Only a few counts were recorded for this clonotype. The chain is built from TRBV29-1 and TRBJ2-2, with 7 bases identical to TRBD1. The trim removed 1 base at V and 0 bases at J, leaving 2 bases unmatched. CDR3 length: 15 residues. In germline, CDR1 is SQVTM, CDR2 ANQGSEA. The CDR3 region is CSVEGQGANTGELFF. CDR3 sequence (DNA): TGCAGCGTTGAAGGGCAGGGGGCGAACACCGGGGAGCTGTTTTTT.

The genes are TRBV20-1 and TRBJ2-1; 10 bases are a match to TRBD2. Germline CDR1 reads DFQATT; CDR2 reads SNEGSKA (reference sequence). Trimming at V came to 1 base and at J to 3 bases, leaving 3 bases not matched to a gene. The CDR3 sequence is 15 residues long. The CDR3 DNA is TGCAGTGCTAGAGCACTAGCGGGGCACTACAATGAGCAGTTCTTC. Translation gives CSARALAGHYNEQFF.

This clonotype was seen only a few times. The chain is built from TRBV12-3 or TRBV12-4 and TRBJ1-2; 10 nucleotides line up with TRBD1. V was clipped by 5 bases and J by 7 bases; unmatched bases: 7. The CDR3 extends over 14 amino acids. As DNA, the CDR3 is TGTGCCAGCAGTCCGGGACAGGGGTCTGCTGGCTACACCTTC. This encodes CASSPGQGSAGYTF.

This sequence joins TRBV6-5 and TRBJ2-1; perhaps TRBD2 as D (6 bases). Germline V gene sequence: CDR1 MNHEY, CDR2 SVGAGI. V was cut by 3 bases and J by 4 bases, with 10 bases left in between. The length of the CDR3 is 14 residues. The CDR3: CASSYGDSYNEQFF. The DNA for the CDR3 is TGTGCCAGCAGTTATGGGGACTCTTACAATGAGCAGTTCTTC.

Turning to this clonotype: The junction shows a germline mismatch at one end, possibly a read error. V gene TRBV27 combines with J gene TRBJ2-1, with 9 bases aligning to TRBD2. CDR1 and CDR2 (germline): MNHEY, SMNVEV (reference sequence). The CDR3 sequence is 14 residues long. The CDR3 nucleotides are TGTGCCAGCCAGCGGGGGGCTAACTACAATGAGCAGTGCTTC. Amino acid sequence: CASQRGANYNEQCF.

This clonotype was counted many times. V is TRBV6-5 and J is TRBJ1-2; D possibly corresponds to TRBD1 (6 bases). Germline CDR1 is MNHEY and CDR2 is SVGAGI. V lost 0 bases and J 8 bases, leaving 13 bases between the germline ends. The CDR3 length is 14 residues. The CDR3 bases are TGTGCCAGCAGTTACTCGGAACCAGGGGAAGGCTACACCTTC. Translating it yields CASSYSEPGEGYTF.

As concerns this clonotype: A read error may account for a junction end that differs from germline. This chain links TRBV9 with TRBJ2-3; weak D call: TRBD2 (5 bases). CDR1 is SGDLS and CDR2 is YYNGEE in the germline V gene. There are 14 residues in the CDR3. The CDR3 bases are TGTGCCGGCAGCGAGACTATCCTCACAGATACGCAGTATTTT. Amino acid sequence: CAGSETILTDTQYF.

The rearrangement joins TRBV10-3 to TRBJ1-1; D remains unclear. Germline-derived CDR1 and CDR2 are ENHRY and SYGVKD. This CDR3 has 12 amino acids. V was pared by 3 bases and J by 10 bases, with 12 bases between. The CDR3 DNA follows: TGTGCCATCAGTGACGAGTATGCTGGAGCTTTCTTT. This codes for CAISDEYAGAFF.

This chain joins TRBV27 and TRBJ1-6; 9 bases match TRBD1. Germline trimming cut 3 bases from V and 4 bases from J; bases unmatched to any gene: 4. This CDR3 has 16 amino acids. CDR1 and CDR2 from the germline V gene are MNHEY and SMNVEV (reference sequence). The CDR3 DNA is TGTGCCAGCAGTTTCGGACAGGGGCGGTATAATTCACCCCTCCACTTT. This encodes CASSFGQGRYNSPLHF.

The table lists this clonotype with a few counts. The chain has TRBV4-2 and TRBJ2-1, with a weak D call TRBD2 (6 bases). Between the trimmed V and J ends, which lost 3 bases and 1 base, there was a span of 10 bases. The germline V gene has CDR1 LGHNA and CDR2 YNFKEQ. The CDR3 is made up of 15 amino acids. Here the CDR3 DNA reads TGTGCCAGCAGCCACCGGGACTGGTCCTACAATGAGCAGTTCTTC. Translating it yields CASSHRDWSYNEQFF.

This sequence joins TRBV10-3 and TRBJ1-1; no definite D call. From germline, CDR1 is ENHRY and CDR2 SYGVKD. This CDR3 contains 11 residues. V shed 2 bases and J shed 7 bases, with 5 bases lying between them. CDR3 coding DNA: TGTGCCATCAGTGAGAGTCTTGAAGCTTTCTTT. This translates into CAISESLEAFF.

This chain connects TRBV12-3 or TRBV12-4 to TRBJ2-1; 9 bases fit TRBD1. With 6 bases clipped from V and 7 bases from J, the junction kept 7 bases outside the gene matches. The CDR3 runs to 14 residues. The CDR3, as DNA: TGTGCCAGCAGAGCACCGACAGGGGGAAATGAGCAGTTCTTC. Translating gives CASRAPTGGNEQFF.

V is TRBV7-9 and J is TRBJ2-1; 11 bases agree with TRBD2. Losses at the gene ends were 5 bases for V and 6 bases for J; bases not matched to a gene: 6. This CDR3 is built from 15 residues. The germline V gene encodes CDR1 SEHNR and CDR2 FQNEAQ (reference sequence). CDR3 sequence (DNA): TGTGCCAGCAGCCATACTAGCGGGGGTAGCAATGAGCAGTTCTTC. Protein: CASSHTSGGSNEQFF.

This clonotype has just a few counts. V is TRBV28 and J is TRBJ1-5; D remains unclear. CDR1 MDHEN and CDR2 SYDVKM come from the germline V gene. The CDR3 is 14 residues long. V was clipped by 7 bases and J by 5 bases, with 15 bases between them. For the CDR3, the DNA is TGTGCCAGCACCGCGCCCGGAGCTTATCAGCCCCAGCATTTT. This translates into CASTAPGAYQPQHF.

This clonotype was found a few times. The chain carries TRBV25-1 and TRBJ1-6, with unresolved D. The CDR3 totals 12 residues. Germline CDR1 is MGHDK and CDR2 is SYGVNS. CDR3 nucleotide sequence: TGTGCTACAAGATCGGGAAATTCACCCCTCCACTTT. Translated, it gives CATRSGNSPLHF.

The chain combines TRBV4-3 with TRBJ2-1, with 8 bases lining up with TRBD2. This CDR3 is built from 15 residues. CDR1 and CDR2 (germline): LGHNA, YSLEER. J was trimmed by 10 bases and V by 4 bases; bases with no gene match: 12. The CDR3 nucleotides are TGCGCCAGCAGCCCCACGATAGCGGGGCCTCGAGAGCAGTTCTTC. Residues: CASSPTIAGPREQFF.

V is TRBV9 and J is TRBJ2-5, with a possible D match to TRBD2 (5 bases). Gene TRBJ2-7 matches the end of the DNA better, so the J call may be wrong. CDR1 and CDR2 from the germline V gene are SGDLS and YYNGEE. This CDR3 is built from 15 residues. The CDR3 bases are TGTGCCAGCAGCGTAGCTCCAGACTACCTCTACGAGCAGTACTTC. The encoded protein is CASSVAPDYLYEQYF.

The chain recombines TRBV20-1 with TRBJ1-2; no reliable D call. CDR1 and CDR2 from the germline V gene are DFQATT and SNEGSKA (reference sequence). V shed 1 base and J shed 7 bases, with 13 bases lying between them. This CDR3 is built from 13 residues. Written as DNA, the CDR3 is TGCAGTGCTAGAGTTGGGGATCGTCTTGGCTACACCTTC. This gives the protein CSARVGDRLGYTF.